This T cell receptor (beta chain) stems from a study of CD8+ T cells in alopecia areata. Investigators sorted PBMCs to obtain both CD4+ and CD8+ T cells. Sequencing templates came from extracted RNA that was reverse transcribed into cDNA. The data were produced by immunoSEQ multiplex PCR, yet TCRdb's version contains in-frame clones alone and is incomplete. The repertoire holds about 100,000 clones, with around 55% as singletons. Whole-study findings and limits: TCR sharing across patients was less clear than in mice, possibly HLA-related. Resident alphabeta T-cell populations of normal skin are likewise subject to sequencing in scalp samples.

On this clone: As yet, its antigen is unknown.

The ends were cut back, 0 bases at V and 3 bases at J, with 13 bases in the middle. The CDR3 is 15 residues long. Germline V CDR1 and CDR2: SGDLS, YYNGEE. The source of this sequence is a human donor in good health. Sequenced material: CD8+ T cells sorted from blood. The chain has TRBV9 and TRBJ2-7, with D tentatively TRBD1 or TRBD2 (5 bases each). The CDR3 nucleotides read TGTGCCAGCAGCGTAGCTGGTTTGGGGGACTACGAGCAGTACTTC. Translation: CASSVAGLGDYEQYF.